What follows are 14 T cell receptor beta chains derived from one specimen sequenced in a study of PD-1 blockade in mismatch repair-deficient tumors. The assay was immunoSEQ multiplex PCR, and TCRdb's table has in-frame clones only and misses some. The table lists approximately 38,000 clones, more than 75% of them singletons. This sample comprised peripheral blood, obtained 4 weeks after starting pembrolizumab. These receptors were taken from an adult with mismatch repair-deficient cancer.

As DNA, the CDR3 is TGTGCCAGCAGTGAAGCTAGCGGGAGGTGGGCCGGGGAGCTGTTTTTT. Encoded protein: CASSEASGRWAGELFF. The chain joins TRBV2 to TRBJ2-2, with 10 bases identical to TRBD2. There are 16 residues in the CDR3. V shed 0 bases, J shed 6 bases, and the junction held 4 bases outside the gene matches. CDR1 and CDR2 (germline): SNHLY, FYNNEI.

The chain joins TRBV30 to TRBJ2-5; D possibly uses TRBD1 or TRBD2 (5 bases each). This CDR3 is 13 amino acids long. CDR1 and CDR2 (germline): GTSNPN, SVGIG (reference sequence). V shed 1 base and J shed 4 bases, with 10 bases lying between them. The CDR3 region has the DNA TGTGCCTGGAGTGGAGGGGAAACAGAGACCCAGTACTTC. Residues: CAWSGGETETQYF.

The chain couples TRBV10-3 to TRBJ2-7; 8 bases match TRBD1. In germline, CDR1 is ENHRY, CDR2 SYGVKD. Trimming took 8 bases from V and 0 from J; bases not matched to a gene: 9. The CDR3 length is 15 residues. CDR3 sequence reads: CAIRLSGQASYEQYF. DNA for the CDR3: TGTGCCATCCGACTTTCGGGACAGGCCTCCTACGAGCAGTACTTC.

The chain uses TRBV5-4 and TRBJ2-3, with D perhaps matching TRBD1 (5 bases). Looked up from germline, CDR1 is SGHNT and CDR2 is YYREEE (reference sequence). The CDR3 spans 14 residues. Trimming removed 0 bases from V and 4 bases from J, with 9 bases in between. Here the CDR3 reads CASSLGGIADTQYF. The CDR3 DNA sequence: TGTGCCAGCAGCTTGGGGGGCATCGCAGATACGCAGTATTTT.

This chain connects TRBV5-1 to TRBJ1-1; perhaps TRBD1 as D (6 bases). Per the germline V gene, CDR1 is SGHRS and CDR2 is YFSETQ. CDR3 size: 12 residues. V shed 5 bases and J shed 4 bases, with 9 bases lying between them. The CDR3: CASRQGGTEAFF. DNA for the CDR3: TGCGCCAGCAGACAGGGCGGCACTGAAGCTTTCTTT.

V gene TRBV5-4 combines with J gene TRBJ2-2; D may be TRBD2 (5 bases). CDR3 length equals 15 residues. The V end lost 1 base, the J end lost 0 bases, and 7 bases lay between the germline ends. The germline gives CDR1 SGHNT, CDR2 YYREEE (reference sequence). The DNA of the CDR3 is TGTGCCAGCAGCTTGCCTAGCCCGAACACCGGGGAGCTGTTTTTT. The encoded protein is CASSLPSPNTGELFF.

The chain employs TRBV27 and TRBJ2-3, with D perhaps TRBD1 (6 bases). Per germline, CDR1 MNHEY and CDR2 SMNVEV (reference sequence). The CDR3 covers 16 residues. V was shortened by 0 bases and J by 6 bases, with 16 bases between the two germline ends. The CDR3 DNA sequence: TGTGCCAGCAGTTTATCCAAGACAGGCGGTCTGGATACGCAGTATTTT. It specifies CASSLSKTGGLDTQYF.

The chain recombines TRBV29-1 with TRBJ1-2; the D gene is possibly TRBD1 (5 bases). The V gene lost 4 bases and the J gene lost 8 bases, with 11 bases spanning the gap. The germline V gene encodes CDR1 SQVTM and CDR2 ANQGSEA. The CDR3 sequence is 11 residues long. The DNA for the CDR3 is TGCAGCGTTGTGGCGGGGGAAGGCTACACCTTC. Protein: CSVVAGEGYTF.

In its sample, this clone was seen once. This chain connects TRBV6-1 to TRBJ1-5; D uncertain. CDR1 MNHNS and CDR2 SASEGT come from the germline V gene. Trimming stripped 1 base from V and 5 bases from J, with 12 bases between. This CDR3 is 15 amino acids long. Here the CDR3 reads CASSEGLPGYQPQHF. The CDR3 nucleotides read TGTGCCAGCAGTGAAGGGCTTCCCGGGTATCAGCCCCAGCATTTT.

This clone has just one count. The chain combines TRBV30 with TRBJ2-1; D not resolved. The CDR3 is made up of 13 amino acids. V was pared by 0 bases and J by 4 bases, with 7 bases between. Germline V gene lookup returns CDR1 GTSNPN and CDR2 SVGIG (reference sequence). The CDR3 nucleotides are TGTGCCTGGAGTGTACAAGATTACAATGAGCAGTTCTTC. Translation gives CAWSVQDYNEQFF.

This clone was recorded many times. The rearrangement uses TRBV29-1 and TRBJ2-7; 8 bases match TRBD2. J lost 4 bases, V lost 6 bases, and 5 bases had no gene match. CDR3 length: 12 amino acids. CDR1 and CDR2 (germline): SQVTM, ANQGSEA. The CDR3 coding sequence is TGCAGCGTCAACCGCGGGGGGTACGAGCAGTACTTC. Translating gives CSVNRGGYEQYF.

The chain has TRBV28 and TRBJ2-2, with 8 bases aligning to TRBD2. Germline lookup yields CDR1 MDHEN and CDR2 SYDVKM. V lost 7 bases and J lost 7; bases outside the gene matches: 11. CDR3 size: 15 residues. The CDR3 sequence: CASIEYSGKGGELFF. The DNA of the CDR3 is TGTGCCAGCATCGAGTATAGCGGGAAAGGCGGGGAGCTGTTTTTT.

The chain joins TRBV7-2 to TRBJ2-1; 13 bases agree with TRBD2. The J segment lost 6 bases and the V segment lost 3 bases, leaving 11 bases of the junction unmatched. CDR3 length equals 18 residues. In germline, CDR1 is SGHTA, CDR2 FQGNSA. DNA of the CDR3: TGTGCCAGCAGCTTTGAGGGACTAGCGGGATCCTCGGTCAATGAGCAGTTCTTC. Its protein is CASSFEGLAGSSVNEQFF. The full variable domain, its missing parts supplied by reference TRBV7-2 and TRBJ2-1, is GAGVSQSPSNKVTEKGKDVELRCDPISGHTALYWYRQSLGQGLEFLIYFQGNSAPDKSGLPSDRFSAERTGGSVSTLTIQRTQQEDSAVYLCASSFEGLAGSSVNEQFFGPGTRLTVL.

The chain links TRBV5-1 to TRBJ2-1, with 7 positions matching TRBD2. Germline CDR1 is SGHRS and CDR2 is YFSETQ. The CDR3 runs to 16 residues. Trimming at V came to 0 bases and at J to 3 bases, leaving 6 bases not matched to a gene. CDR3 loop: CASSLAGWDYYNEQFF. CDR3 in DNA: TGCGCCAGCAGCTTGGCCGGTTGGGACTACTACAATGAGCAGTTCTTC.